This T cell receptor beta chain was recorded in a study of CD8 T cells in ankylosing spondylitis. Study-wide results and caveats: Reportedly, disease-linked clones are significantly enriched in ankylosing spondylitis patients' matched synovial fluid. There were earlier reports of some motif variants in reactive arthritis synovial fluid and blood. The study identified a TCR beta motif of eight highly homologous variants that appeared characteristic of ankylosing spondylitis blood.

Details on this clonotype: The antigen remains unidentified.

Generation of TCR beta libraries employed quantitative 5'-RACE incorporating molecular barcodes. TCRdb reanalysed the 5' RACE reads using MiXCR and keeps one entry per CDR3 protein. The sample includes about 840,000 distinct CDR3 sequences, about an eighth of them seen just once. Germline V CDR1 and CDR2: DFQATT, SNEGSKA (reference sequence). The CDR3 contains 14 residues. V lost 0 bases to trimming and J lost 12 bases, with 18 bases between them. This sequence was found in a male donor with ankylosing spondylitis. Input material: blood, either unsorted or a sorted T cell fraction (not recorded which). This chain links TRBV20-1 with TRBJ2-1; a possible D gene is TRBD1 (6 bases). The CDR3, as DNA: TGCAGTGCTAGAGATAGAAACATAGCCAGGGGGCAGTTCTTC. Encoded protein: CSARDRNIARGQFF.